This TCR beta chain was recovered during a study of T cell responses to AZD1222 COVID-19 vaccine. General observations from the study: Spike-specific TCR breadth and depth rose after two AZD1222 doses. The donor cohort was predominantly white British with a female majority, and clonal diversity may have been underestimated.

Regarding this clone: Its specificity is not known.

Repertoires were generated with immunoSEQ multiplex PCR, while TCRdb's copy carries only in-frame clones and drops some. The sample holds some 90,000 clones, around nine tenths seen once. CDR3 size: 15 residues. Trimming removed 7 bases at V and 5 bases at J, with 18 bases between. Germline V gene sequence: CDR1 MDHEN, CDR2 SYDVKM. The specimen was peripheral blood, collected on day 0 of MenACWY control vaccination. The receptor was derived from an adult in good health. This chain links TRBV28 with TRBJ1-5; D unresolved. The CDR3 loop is CASNPLLRPDQPQHF. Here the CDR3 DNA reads TGTGCCAGCAACCCCCTTTTGCGGCCCGATCAGCCCCAGCATTTT. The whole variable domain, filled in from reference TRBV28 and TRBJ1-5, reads DVKVTQSSRYLVKRTGEKVFLECVQDMDHENMFWYRQDPGLGLRLIYFSYDVKMKEKGDIPEGYSVSREKKERFSLILESASTNQTSMYLCASNPLLRPDQPQHFGDGTRLSIL.